The rows below give T cell receptor beta chains drawn from one sample of a study of T cells in Graves' hyperthyroidism and ophthalmopathy. TCRdb independently ran MiXCR on the multiplex PCR reads; one entry per CDR3 protein. The sample records approximately 250,000 distinct CDR3 sequences, approximately 24% being singletons. The sample comprised blood. The source is a woman aged 40-49 years with Graves' ophthalmopathy. The CDR3 runs from the conserved cysteine through the conserved F or W. D genes are given only for firm matches. Not every row has a clone size; where given, it reads once, few, many or a size class.

clone_size,j_call,d_call,v_call,cdr3_aa,cdr3_nt
many,TRBJ1-3,NA,TRBV28,CASSSTGTPGNTIYF,TGTGCCAGCAGCAGTACCGGGACGCCTGGAAACACCATATATTTT
many,TRBJ2-7,TRBD1,TRBV27,CASSSTRTGDNEQYF,TGTGCCAGCAGTTCAACCAGGACAGGGGACAACGAGCAGTACTTC
NA,TRBJ2-5,NA,TRBV7-2,CASSSFRETQYF,TGTGCCAGCAGCTCCTTCCGGGAGACCCAGTACTTC
many,TRBJ2-4,TRBD1,TRBV5-1,CASSGLGQAGFQYF,TGCGCCAGCAGCGGATTGGGACAGGCGGGGTTTCAGTACTTC
NA,TRBJ2-5,TRBD2,TRBV6-2/TRBV6-3,CASSYSRSSGSLKYSETQYF,TGTGCCAGCAGTTACTCGAGGTCTAGCGGGAGCCTAAAGTACTCAGAGACCCAGTACTTC
few,TRBJ2-5,TRBD2,TRBV2,CASSDRLAWGQETQYF,TGTGCCAGCAGTGACCGACTAGCGTGGGGTCAAGAGACCCAGTACTTC
many,TRBJ1-2,NA,TRBV9,CASSPLGGNYGYTF,TGTGCCAGCAGCCCTTTGGGGGGGAACTATGGCTACACCTTC
many,TRBJ2-7,NA,TRBV10-3,CAISERGSSDEQYF,TGTGCCATCAGTGAAAGGGGGTCGTCGGACGAGCAGTACTTC
many,TRBJ1-2,NA,TRBV5-1,CASSLDTGQYDGYTF,TGCGCCAGCAGCTTGGATACTGGACAGTATGATGGCTACACCTTC
many,TRBJ1-1,NA,TRBV2,CASSEWGENTEAFF,TGTGCCAGCAGTGAATGGGGGGAGAACACTGAAGCTTTCTTT
few,TRBJ2-5,TRBD1,TRBV24-1,CATSEDRGQEETQYF,TGTGCCACCAGTGAAGACAGGGGGCAAGAAGAGACCCAGTACTTC
NA,TRBJ2-7,NA,TRBV20-1,CSASHTRSYEQYF,TGCAGTGCTAGTCACACCCGTTCCTACGAGCAGTACTTC
many,TRBJ2-3,TRBD2,TRBV27,CASSPVIAGDTQYF,TGTGCCAGCAGCCCGGTAATAGCGGGAGATACGCAGTATTTT
many,TRBJ2-2,NA,TRBV6-5,CASSPLRNTGELFF,TGTGCCAGCTCCCCCCTTCGGAACACCGGGGAGCTGTTTTTT
many,TRBJ2-5,TRBD1,TRBV7-9,CASSQGQAVGETQYF,TGTGCCAGCAGCCAGGGACAGGCCGTGGGAGAGACCCAGTACTTC
many,TRBJ2-7,TRBD1,TRBV29-1,CSVEDLIGGYYEQYF,TGCAGCGTTGAAGATCTAATAGGGGGCTACTACGAGCAGTACTTC
many,TRBJ2-2,NA,TRBV12-3/TRBV12-4,CASSLKGDGELFF,TGTGCCAGCAGTTTAAAGGGGGACGGGGAGCTGTTTTTT
many,TRBJ1-5,NA,TRBV19,CASTRGPNQPQHF,TGTGCCAGTACCAGGGGACCCAATCAGCCCCAGCATTTT
NA,TRBJ1-2,NA,TRBV30,CAWSAGPGYHGYTF,TGTGCCTGGAGTGCGGGACCAGGTTATCATGGCTACACCTTC
many,TRBJ1-1,NA,TRBV28,CASSPGEGEGTEAFF,TGTGCCAGCAGTCCCGGGGAGGGTGAGGGCACTGAAGCTTTCTTT
NA,TRBJ1-2,NA,TRBV28,CASSSTGGRFYGYTF,TGTGCCAGCAGTTCGACGGGGGGACGGTTCTATGGCTACACCTTC
many,TRBJ1-2,NA,TRBV29-1,CSVEGGVVGLGGYTF,TGCAGCGTTGAAGGCGGCGTCGTGGGGCTAGGTGGCTACACCTTC
many,TRBJ1-5,NA,TRBV12-3/TRBV12-4,CASGRTASNQPQHF,TGTGCCAGCGGCCGGACGGCTAGCAATCAGCCCCAGCATTTT
many,TRBJ2-7,TRBD2,TRBV29-1,CSVHTGTSGAWSYEQYF,TGCAGCGTTCACACGGGGACTAGCGGGGCTTGGAGCTACGAGCAGTACTTC
NA,TRBJ2-7,TRBD1,TRBV27,CASKSGTGFEQYF,TGTGCCAGCAAGTCCGGGACAGGGTTCGAGCAGTACTTC
once,TRBJ2-7,NA,TRBV10-1,CASSAAGASYEQYF,TGCGCCAGCAGTGCGGCAGGGGCCTCCTACGAGCAGTACTTC
many,TRBJ1-2,TRBD1,TRBV25-1,CASEGQVNGYTF,TGTGCCAGCGAAGGACAGGTGAATGGCTACACCTTC
few,TRBJ2-1,TRBD1,TRBV6-1,CASSSGGSSYNEQFF,TGTGCCAGCAGCTCAGGGGGCTCCTCCTACAATGAGCAGTTCTTC
NA,TRBJ2-2,NA,TRBV5-1,CASSLRVSVTGELFF,TGCGCCAGCAGCTTGCGAGTCTCGGTTACCGGGGAGCTGTTTTTT
many,TRBJ2-7,TRBD1,TRBV6-6,CASRFRDRGPEQYF,TGTGCCAGCAGATTCCGGGACAGGGGGCCCGAGCAGTACTTC
NA,TRBJ1-2,NA,TRBV12-3/TRBV12-4,CASSQGLGGYTF,TGTGCCAGCAGTCAGGGCCTAGGGGGCTACACCTTC
NA,TRBJ2-1,TRBD2,TRBV5-4,CASSWRSGGNNEQFF,TGTGCCAGCAGCTGGAGGTCGGGGGGGAACAATGAGCAGTTCTTC
NA,TRBJ1-6,NA,TRBV28,CASRGVGELNSPLHF,TGTGCCAGCAGGGGCGTTGGGGAGCTGAATTCACCCCTCCACTTT
NA,TRBJ2-7,TRBD1,TRBV29-1,CSVGDKPGTGASTSYEQYF,TGCAGCGTTGGGGATAAGCCAGGGACAGGGGCCTCCACCTCCTACGAGCAGTACTTC
many,TRBJ1-1,NA,TRBV19,CASSIDRRMLVTEAFF,TGTGCCAGTAGTATAGACAGGAGGATGTTGGTCACTGAAGCTTTCTTT
many,TRBJ2-7,NA,TRBV6-1,CASGVAVNYEQYF,TGTGCCAGCGGTGTGGCCGTAAACTACGAGCAGTACTTC
many,TRBJ2-3,TRBD1,TRBV28,CASRAPGTGMTDTQYF,TGTGCCAGCAGAGCCCCCGGGACAGGGATGACAGATACGCAGTATTTT
NA,TRBJ2-7,TRBD1,TRBV6-2/TRBV6-3,CASSETGATYEQYF,TGTGCCAGCAGTGAGACAGGGGCCACTTACGAGCAGTACTTC
NA,TRBJ1-2,NA,TRBV19,CASAIEATGYNGYTF,TGTGCCAGTGCCATCGAAGCCACAGGCTATAATGGCTACACCTTC
many,TRBJ2-1,TRBD2,TRBV20-1,CSASGRAGGYEQFF,TGCAGTGCTAGCGGGAGGGCCGGTGGCTATGAGCAGTTCTTC
many,TRBJ1-1,NA,TRBV7-3,CASSLGTNTEAFF,TGTGCCAGCAGTCTGGGGACGAACACTGAAGCTTTCTTT
many,TRBJ1-1,NA,TRBV6-1,CASSESSVTEAFF,TGTGCCAGCAGTGAATCTAGCGTCACTGAAGCTTTCTTT
many,TRBJ1-5,NA,TRBV19,CASSWAASNQPQHF,TGTGCCAGTAGTTGGGCAGCTAGCAATCAGCCCCAGCATTTT
many,TRBJ1-1,NA,TRBV7-3,CASSITPNTEAFF,TGTGCCAGCAGCATAACACCGAACACTGAAGCTTTCTTT
NA,TRBJ2-7,NA,TRBV7-2,CASSLGGGELYEQYF,TGTGCCAGCAGCTTAGGCGGGGGCGAACTCTACGAGCAGTACTTC
many,TRBJ1-2,NA,TRBV2,CASSSRASNGYTF,TGTGCCAGCAGTAGCCGTGCTTCTAATGGCTACACCTTC
many,TRBJ2-7,NA,TRBV28,CASRTRRYEQYF,TGTGCCAGTAGGACACGCCGCTACGAGCAGTACTTC
once,TRBJ2-7,NA,TRBV28,CASSWYQGNSEQYF,TGTGCCAGCAGTTGGTATCAGGGGAATTCAGAGCAGTACTTC
NA,TRBJ1-2,TRBD1,TRBV6-1,CASLSGQGTNYGYTF,TGTGCCAGCCTCTCGGGACAGGGAACTAACTATGGCTACACCTTC
many,TRBJ2-7,NA,TRBV6-1,CASKLSGDIYEQYF,TGTGCCAGCAAACTTAGCGGCGACATTTACGAGCAGTACTTC
many,TRBJ1-3,NA,TRBV11-2,CASSLDSGGPGNTIYF,TGTGCCAGCAGCTTAGATTCGGGGGGCCCTGGAAACACCATATATTTT
NA,TRBJ2-5,TRBD2,TRBV12-3/TRBV12-4,CASSSSLREGGETQYF,TGTGCCAGCAGCTCCAGTCTCAGGGAGGGTGGCGAGACCCAGTACTTC
many,TRBJ2-2,TRBD2,TRBV12-3/TRBV12-4,CASTTPRGGRAKAGELFF,TGTGCCAGCACCACCCCCCGAGGCGGGAGGGCCAAGGCCGGGGAGCTGTTTTTT
many,TRBJ2-5,TRBD2,TRBV20-1,CSATSGRARETQYF,TGCAGTGCTACTAGCGGGAGGGCCCGAGAGACCCAGTACTTC
many,TRBJ1-2,TRBD1,TRBV29-1,CSVTTGDYGYTF,TGCAGCGTTACAACAGGGGACTATGGCTACACCTTC
NA,TRBJ1-2,NA,TRBV10-1,CASSESGTHGYTF,TGCGCCAGCAGTGAGTCTGGGACACATGGCTACACCTTC